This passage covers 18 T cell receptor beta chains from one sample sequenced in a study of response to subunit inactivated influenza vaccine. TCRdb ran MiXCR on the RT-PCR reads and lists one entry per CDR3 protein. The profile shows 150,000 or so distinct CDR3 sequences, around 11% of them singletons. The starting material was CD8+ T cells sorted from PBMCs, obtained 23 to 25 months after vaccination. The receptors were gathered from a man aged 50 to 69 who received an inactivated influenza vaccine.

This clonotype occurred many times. CDR3 residues: CASSHFPGQDYNEQFF. Here the CDR3 DNA reads TGTGCCAGCAGCCATTTTCCGGGACAGGACTACAATGAGCAGTTCTTC. The chain carries TRBV14 and TRBJ2-1; 8 bases agree with TRBD1. CDR1 and CDR2 (germline): SGHDN, FVKESK. The CDR3 has 16 residues. V shed 3 bases, J shed 3 bases, and the junction held 7 bases outside the gene matches.

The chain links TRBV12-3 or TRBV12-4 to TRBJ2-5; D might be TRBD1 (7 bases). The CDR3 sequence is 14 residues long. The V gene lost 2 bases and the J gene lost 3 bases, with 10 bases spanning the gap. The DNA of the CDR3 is TGTGCCAGCAGTTTATCAGGGGGGAAAGAGACCCAGTACTTC. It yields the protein CASSLSGGKETQYF.

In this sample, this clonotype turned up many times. CDR3 protein: CAISESLFFTESSYNEQFF. Here the CDR3 DNA reads TGTGCCATCAGTGAGTCTCTCTTCTTTACTGAAAGCTCCTACAATGAGCAGTTCTTC. The chain employs TRBV10-3 and TRBJ2-1; D remains unclear. The CDR3 spans 19 residues. Trimming took off 0 bases at V and 0 bases at J, with 18 bases between the two ends. The germline CDR1 and CDR2 sequences are ENHRY and SYGVKD.

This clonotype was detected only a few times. This CDR3 is CASSQDPGGDEQYF. CDR3 coding DNA: TGCGCCAGCAGCCAAGACCCGGGTGGCGACGAGCAGTACTTC. V and J are TRBV4-3 and TRBJ2-7; no reliable D call. Germline CDR1 reads LGHNA; CDR2 reads YSLEER. V gave up 0 bases and J gave up 5 bases, with 11 bases separating them. The CDR3 is 14 residues long.

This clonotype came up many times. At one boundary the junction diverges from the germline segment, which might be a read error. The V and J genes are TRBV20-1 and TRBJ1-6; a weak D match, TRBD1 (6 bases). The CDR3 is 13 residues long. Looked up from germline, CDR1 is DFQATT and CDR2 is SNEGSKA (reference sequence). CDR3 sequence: CSARDRMGSPLHF. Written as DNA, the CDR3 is TGCAGTGCCAGAGACAGGATGGGTTCACCCCTCCACTTT.

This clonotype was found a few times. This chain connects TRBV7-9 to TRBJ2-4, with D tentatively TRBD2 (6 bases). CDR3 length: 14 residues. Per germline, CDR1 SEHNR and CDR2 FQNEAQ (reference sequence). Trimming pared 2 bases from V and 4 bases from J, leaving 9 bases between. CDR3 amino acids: CASSLPRGKNIQYF. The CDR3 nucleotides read TGTGCCAGCAGCTTACCGCGGGGAAAAAACATTCAGTACTTC.

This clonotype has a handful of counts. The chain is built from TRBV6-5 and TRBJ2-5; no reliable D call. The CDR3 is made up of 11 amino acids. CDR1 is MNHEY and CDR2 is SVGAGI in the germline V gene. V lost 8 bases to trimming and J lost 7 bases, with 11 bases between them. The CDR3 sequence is CASGPRGTQYF. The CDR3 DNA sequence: TGTGCCAGCGGACCGCGTGGGACCCAGTACTTC.

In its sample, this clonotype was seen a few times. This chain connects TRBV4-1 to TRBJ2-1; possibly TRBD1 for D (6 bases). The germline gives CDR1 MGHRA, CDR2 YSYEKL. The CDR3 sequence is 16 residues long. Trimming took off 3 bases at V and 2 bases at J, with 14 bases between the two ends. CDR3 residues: CASSHQGGLAYNEQFF. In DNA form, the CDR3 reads TGCGCCAGCAGCCACCAAGGGGGTCTTGCCTACAATGAGCAGTTCTTC.

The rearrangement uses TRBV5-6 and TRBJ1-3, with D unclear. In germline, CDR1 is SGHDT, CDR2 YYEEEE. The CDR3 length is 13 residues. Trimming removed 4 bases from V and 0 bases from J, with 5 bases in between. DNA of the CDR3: TGTGCCAGCAGCGGCGGCTCTGGAAACACCATATATTTT. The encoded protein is CASSGGSGNTIYF.

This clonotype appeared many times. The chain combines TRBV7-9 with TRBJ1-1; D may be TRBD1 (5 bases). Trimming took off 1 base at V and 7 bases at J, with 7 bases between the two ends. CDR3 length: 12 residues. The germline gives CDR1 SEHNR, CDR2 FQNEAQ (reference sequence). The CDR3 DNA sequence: TGTGCCAGCAGCTTAGATGGGGGTGAAGCTTTCTTT. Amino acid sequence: CASSLDGGEAFF.

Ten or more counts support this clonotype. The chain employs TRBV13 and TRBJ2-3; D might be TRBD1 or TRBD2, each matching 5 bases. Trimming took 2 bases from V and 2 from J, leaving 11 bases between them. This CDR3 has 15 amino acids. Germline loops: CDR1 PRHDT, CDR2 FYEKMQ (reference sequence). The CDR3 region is CASSLTGTITDTQYF. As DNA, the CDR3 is TGTGCCAGCAGCTTAACCGGGACGATCACAGATACGCAGTATTTT.

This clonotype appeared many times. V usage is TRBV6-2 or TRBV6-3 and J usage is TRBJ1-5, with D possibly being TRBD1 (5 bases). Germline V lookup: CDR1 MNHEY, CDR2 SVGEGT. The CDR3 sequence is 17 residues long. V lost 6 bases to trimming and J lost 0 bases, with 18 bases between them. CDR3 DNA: TGTGCCAGCAGAGTAAACGTCCAGGGACTTAGCAATCAGCCCCAGCATTTT. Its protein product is CASRVNVQGLSNQPQHF.

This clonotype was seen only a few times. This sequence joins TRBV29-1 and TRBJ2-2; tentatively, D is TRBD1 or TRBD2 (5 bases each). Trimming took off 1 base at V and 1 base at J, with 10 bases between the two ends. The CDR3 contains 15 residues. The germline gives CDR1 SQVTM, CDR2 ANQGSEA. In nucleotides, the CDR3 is TGCAGCGTTGAAGTGGGACCAATGAACACCGGGGAGCTGTTTTTT. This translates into CSVEVGPMNTGELFF.

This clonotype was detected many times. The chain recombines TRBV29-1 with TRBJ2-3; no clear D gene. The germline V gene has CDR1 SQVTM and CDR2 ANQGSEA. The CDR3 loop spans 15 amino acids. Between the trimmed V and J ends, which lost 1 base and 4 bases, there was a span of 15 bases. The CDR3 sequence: CSVEGAVLGSDTQYF. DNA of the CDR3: TGCAGCGTTGAAGGGGCGGTATTGGGCTCAGATACGCAGTATTTT.

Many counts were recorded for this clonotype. The CDR3 reads CASSRGDSIQETQYF. CDR3 nucleotide sequence: TGTGCCAGCAGCCGTGGCGACAGTATACAAGAGACCCAGTACTTC. The gene calls are TRBV11-1 and TRBJ2-5; D may be TRBD1 (5 bases). V lost 5 bases and J 2 bases, leaving 15 bases between the germline ends. The CDR3 has 15 amino acids. Germline V lookup: CDR1 SGHAT, CDR2 FQDESV (reference sequence). The variable domain in full, completed from reference TRBV11-1 and TRBJ2-5, reads EAEVAQSPRYKITEKSQAVAFWCDPISGHATLYWYRQILGQGPELLVQFQDESVVDDSQLPKDRFSAERLKGVDSTLKIQPAELGDSAMYLCASSRGDSIQETQYFGPGTRLLVL.

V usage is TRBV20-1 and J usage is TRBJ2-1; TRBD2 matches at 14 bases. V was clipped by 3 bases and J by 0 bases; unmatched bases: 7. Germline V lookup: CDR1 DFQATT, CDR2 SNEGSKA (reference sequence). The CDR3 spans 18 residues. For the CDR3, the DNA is TGCAGTGCTAGGGCCGGGACTAGCGGGAGCCCCTCCTACAATGAGCAGTTCTTC. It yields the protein CSARAGTSGSPSYNEQFF.

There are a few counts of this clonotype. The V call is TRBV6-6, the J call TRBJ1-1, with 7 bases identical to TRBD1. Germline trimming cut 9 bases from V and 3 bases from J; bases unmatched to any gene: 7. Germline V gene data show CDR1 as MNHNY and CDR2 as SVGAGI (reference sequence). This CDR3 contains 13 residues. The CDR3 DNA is TGTGCCAGTACAGGGGTAGGCGACACTGAAGCTTTCTTT. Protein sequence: CASTGVGDTEAFF.

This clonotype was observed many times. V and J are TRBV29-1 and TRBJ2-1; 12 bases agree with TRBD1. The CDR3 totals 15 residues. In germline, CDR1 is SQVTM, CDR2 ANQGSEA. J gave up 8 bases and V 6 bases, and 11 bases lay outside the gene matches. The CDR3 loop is CSVEVPGQGAHEQFF. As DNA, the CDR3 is TGCAGCGTGGAGGTACCGGGACAGGGGGCGCATGAGCAGTTCTTC.